This T cell receptor (beta chain) was retrieved from a study of OX40 agonist ivuxolimab in advanced cancers. Study summary: Patients were treated with ivuxolimab, an agonistic anti-OX40 (CD134) antibody. The study enrolled dose-escalation patients with hepatocellular carcinoma, melanoma, renal cell or head and neck cancer. Study findings and constraints: It was not determined which antigens were specifically recognized by the peripheral T cells that had undergone clonal expansion. CD8+ T cells were the subset that, on average, had more expanded clones than CD4+.

This clone was detected once. Its matching antigen is unknown. There are 16 residues in the CDR3. The germline CDR1 and CDR2 sequences are SGHDT and YYEEEE. The V and J ends lost 4 bases and 2 bases respectively, with 18 bases between them. Libraries were prepared by immunoSEQ multiplex PCR; TCRdb keeps only in-frame clonotypes and omits some of them. The table records more than 95,000 clones, roughly 90% of them present only once. This specimen consisted of CD4+ or CD8+ T cells sorted from blood, obtained in a trial of the OX40 agonist ivuxolimab. This sequence was found in an adult with an advanced solid tumor such as melanoma, head and neck, liver or kidney cancer. V is TRBV5-6 and J is TRBJ2-5, with a tentative D call TRBD1 (6 bases). CDR3 sequence: CASSKSGTLNQETQYF. The CDR3, as DNA: TGTGCCAGCAGCAAATCAGGGACACTAAATCAAGAGACCCAGTACTTC.